The text below deals with one TCR beta chain. The data were obtained in a study of regulatory T cells in long-lasting Graves disease. About the study: For a period under 3 months, newly diagnosed Graves' patients had taken antithyroid drugs.

Trimming took 6 bases from V and 6 from J; bases not matched to a gene: 4. CDR3 size: 14 residues. The germline CDR1 and CDR2 sequences are MNHNS and SASEGT. Relying on iRepertoire HTBI primers and Arm-PCR of CDR3 regions, the team built TCR beta libraries. MiXCR, run by TCRdb on the multiplex PCR reads, gives a single entry per CDR3 protein. The data contain 550,000 to 700,000 distinct CDR3 sequences, about 16% of them singletons. Noted time point: newly diagnosed GD, antithyroid drugs for less than 3 months. After RNA was extracted from PBMCs, the TCR library was made from it. The sample was also linked to a second study, of T cells in Graves' hyperthyroidism and ophthalmopathy. This second study notes: Researchers report that a 13 V-J model separated ophthalmopathy from stable hyperthyroidism.

This specimen was peripheral blood mononuclear cells (PBMCs), taken at new diagnosis, from a patient treated with antithyroid drugs. J is TRBJ1-5 and V is TRBV6-1; 11 nucleotides agree with TRBD1. This TCR was recovered from a man younger than 30 with Graves disease. CDR3 sequence: CASRRTGGSQPQHF. CDR3 bases: TGTGCCAGCAGACGGACAGGGGGCAGTCAGCCCCAGCATTTT.